This T cell receptor beta chain was recorded in a study of OX40 agonist ivuxolimab in advanced cancers. Whole-study results and caveats: There were, on average, more expanded clones in CD8+ T cells than in CD4+.

In the case of this clone: Its specificity is not known.

The assay was immunoSEQ multiplex PCR, and TCRdb's table has in-frame clones only and misses some. Among 70,000 to 85,000 clones listed, around four fifths were seen once. The receptor was derived from an adult with an advanced solid tumor such as melanoma, head and neck, liver or kidney cancer. Sequenced material: CD4+ or CD8+ T cells sorted from blood, taken in a trial of the OX40 agonist ivuxolimab.

CDR3 in amino acids: CASSKAGTLSIGANVLTF. CDR3 in DNA: TGTGCCAGCAGCAAAGCGGGGACACTGAGCATTGGGGCCAACGTCCTGACTTTC. This chain links TRBV21-1 with TRBJ2-6; whether TRBD1, the table's D call, matches the DNA was not checked. TRBV21-1 is designated a pseudogene. This CDR3 is 18 amino acids long.